The 2 T cell receptor beta chains presented below share a single source sample, sequenced in a study of T cell repertoires in cytomegalovirus infection. No antigen is known for these receptors. TCRdb used MiXCR to reprocess the reads, holding one entry per CDR3 protein. The sample has tens of thousands of distinct CDR3 sequences; more than 20% are singletons. The source was CD8+ T cells from cultured PBMCs, collected from culture after CMV antigen stimulation. These receptors were taken from a human donor in good health (CMV status not recorded). Some clones in this sample may be carry-over from other donors' samples.

This chain uses TRBV27 with TRBJ2-1, with D perhaps assigned TRBD1 or TRBD2 (7 bases each). Germline V gene lookup returns CDR1 MNHEY and CDR2 SMNVEV (reference sequence). V was cut by 2 bases and J by 8 bases, with 16 bases left in between. CDR3 length: 15 residues. CDR3 coding DNA: TGTGCCAGCAGTTTAGCCAGGGGGGGTCAAGATGAGCAGTTCTTC. Translated: CASSLARGGQDEQFF.

At least ten counts were recorded for this clonotype. This chain links TRBV6-5 with TRBJ2-3, with D tentatively TRBD1 or TRBD2 (5 bases each). The V gene's germline CDR1 is MNHEY and CDR2 SVGAGI. The CDR3 is made up of 15 amino acids. V dropped 0 bases and J dropped 6 bases, with 13 bases sitting between them. The CDR3: CASSYSGRPRDTQYF. As DNA, the CDR3 is TGTGCCAGCAGTTACTCGGGACGACCTAGGGATACGCAGTATTTT.